One and the same sample provided the 32 T cell receptor beta chains below, sequenced in a study of blood T cell repertoires in COVID-19 (TCRdb year 2020). Libraries were prepared through the immunoSEQ multiplex PCR assay. TCRdb retrieved this table from immuneACCESS and kept in-frame rearrangements only. Not all clones are present; in checked studies, unresolved V genes account for under half, and no reason is known for the remainder. The sample table lists some 150,000 clones, around 83% of them with a count of one. The ten biggest clones cover approximately 5.7% of the sample. Specimen: PBMCs or T cells enriched from blood (not recorded which). All receptors come from a woman aged 50 to 60 who had been exposed to COVID-19.

The chain uses TRBV9 and TRBJ2-7; 9 bases map to TRBD1. With V trimmed by 2 bases and J by 6 bases, 12 bases remained unmatched. This CDR3 contains 16 residues. Germline V gene data show CDR1 as SGDLS and CDR2 as YYNGEE. This CDR3 reads CASSVGVAQGAVEQYF. CDR3 nucleotides: TGTGCCAGCAGCGTGGGGGTGGCACAGGGGGCTGTCGAGCAGTACTTC.

The rearrangement links TRBV27 to TRBJ2-1, with unresolved D. The V gene lost 0 bases and the J gene lost 5 bases, with 5 bases spanning the gap. CDR1 is MNHEY and CDR2 is SMNVEV in the germline V gene (reference sequence). CDR3 length equals 13 residues. CDR3 residues: CASSLSSNNEQFF. DNA for the CDR3: TGTGCCAGCAGTTTATCTTCCAACAATGAGCAGTTCTTC.

V and J are TRBV5-6 and TRBJ2-7, with 9 positions matching TRBD1. The CDR3 contains 15 residues. Trimming at V came to 1 base and at J to 5 bases, leaving 7 bases not matched to a gene. CDR1 is SGHDT and CDR2 is YYEEEE in the germline V gene. Here the CDR3 reads CASSLLAGQGHEQYF. The CDR3 bases are TGTGCCAGCAGCTTGCTTGCGGGACAGGGTCACGAGCAGTACTTC.

The chain combines TRBV29-1 with TRBJ2-7; possibly TRBD1 for D (5 bases). Per the germline V gene, CDR1 is SQVTM and CDR2 is ANQGSEA. This CDR3 comprises 11 residues. V was cut by 3 bases and J by 4 bases, with 7 bases left in between. CDR3 DNA sequence: TGCAGCGTTGATAGGGGATACGAGCAGTACTTC. This sequence encodes CSVDRGYEQYF.

J is TRBJ2-7 and V is TRBV5-1, with 11 bases matching TRBD2. This CDR3 is built from 17 residues. J lost 2 bases, V lost 0 bases, and 7 bases had no gene match. Germline lookup yields CDR1 SGHRS and CDR2 YFSETQ. DNA for the CDR3: TGCGCCAGCAGCTTGGGGCTAGCGGGAGGACCACCCTACGAGCAGTACTTC. This translates into CASSLGLAGGPPYEQYF.

The chain carries TRBV18 and TRBJ2-2; possibly TRBD1 for D (5 bases). Per the germline V gene, CDR1 is KGHSH and CDR2 is LQKENI. CDR3 size: 15 residues. V lost 0 bases, J lost 3 bases, and 8 bases lay in between. The DNA of the CDR3 is TGTGCCAGCTCACCACCGGGCAGGGACACCGGGGAGCTGTTTTTT. Its protein product is CASSPPGRDTGELFF. Full variable domain (outside the CDR3, taken from reference TRBV18 and TRBJ2-2): NAGVMQNPRHLVRRRGQEARLRCSPMKGHSHVYWYRQLPEEGLKFMVYLQKENIIDESGMPKERFSAEFPKEGPSILRIQQVVRGDSAAYFCASSPPGRDTGELFFGEGSRLTVL.

This chain connects TRBV29-1 to TRBJ2-7; 10 bases are a match to TRBD1. CDR1 is SQVTM and CDR2 is ANQGSEA in the germline V gene. V lost 3 bases and J lost 4; bases outside the gene matches: 6. This CDR3 has 14 amino acids. The CDR3 bases are TGCAGCGTTGAGGGGACAGGGGTCGAGTACGAGCAGTACTTC. Its protein product is CSVEGTGVEYEQYF.

This rearrangement joins TRBV14 to TRBJ1-1; 7 positions agree with TRBD1. Germline V CDR1 and CDR2: SGHDN, FVKESK. The CDR3 loop spans 13 amino acids. V gave up 10 bases and J gave up 0 bases; unmatched junction bases: 5. The CDR3: CATGGQLNTEAFF. The CDR3 nucleotides read TGTGCCACCGGGGGACAGCTGAACACTGAAGCTTTCTTT.

The rearrangement joins TRBV30 to TRBJ1-4; 9 nucleotides align to TRBD1. Losses at the gene ends were 2 bases for V and 7 bases for J; bases not matched to a gene: 2. CDR1 is GTSNPN, CDR2 SVGIG, per germline (reference sequence). The CDR3 is 13 residues long. In nucleotides, the CDR3 is TGTGCCTGGAGTCGGGACAGGGCTGAAAAACTGTTTTTT. Translated, it gives CAWSRDRAEKLFF.

The gene calls are TRBV4-2 and TRBJ1-1; D uncertain. CDR3 length equals 16 residues. V was clipped by 0 bases and J by 3 bases, with 14 bases between them. The V gene's germline CDR1 is LGHNA and CDR2 YNFKEQ. CDR3 residues: CASSQDRIGGYTEAFF. CDR3 DNA: TGTGCCAGCAGCCAAGATCGAATCGGAGGGTACACTGAAGCTTTCTTT.

J is TRBJ1-1 and V is TRBV4-3; 7 bases are a match to TRBD1. Germline V gene data show CDR1 as LGHNA and CDR2 as YSLEER. Trimming at V came to 1 base and at J to 7 bases, leaving 12 bases not matched to a gene. CDR3 length equals 16 residues. The CDR3 nucleotides read TGCGCCAGCAGCCAAGTGGCGACAGGGCGAACGGTTGAAGCTTTCTTT. Translating it yields CASSQVATGRTVEAFF.

Comment on this clone: The identical CDR3 is also encoded by other nucleotide sequences in the sample. The V and J genes are TRBV6-2 or TRBV6-3 and TRBJ1-5; TRBD1 matches 8 bases. This CDR3 has 15 amino acids. Germline CDR1 reads MNHEY; CDR2 reads SVGEGT. The V and J ends lost 6 bases and 7 bases, in that order; junction bases with no gene match: 11. CDR3 DNA: TGTGCCAGCAGCTCCGACAGGGGTAGTAACCAGCCCCAGCATTTT. Its protein is CASSSDRGSNQPQHF.

This clone was counted once. The J gene is TRBJ1-2, the V gene TRBV5-6; maybe TRBD1 (5 bases). The V gene lost 4 bases and the J gene lost 5 bases, with 9 bases spanning the gap. Germline V gives CDR1 SGHDT, CDR2 YYEEEE. The CDR3 spans 12 residues. The CDR3 region has the DNA TGTGCCAGCAGCCCCGGACAATATGGCTACACCTTC. It specifies CASSPGQYGYTF.

The V gene is TRBV19, the J gene TRBJ2-6; D remains ambiguous. This CDR3 comprises 13 residues. Germline V gene lookup returns CDR1 LNHDA and CDR2 SQIVND (reference sequence). CDR3 residues: CAAGVRGANVLTF. The CDR3 DNA reads TGTGCTGCTGGTGTGCGCGGGGCCAACGTCCTGACTTTC.

This chain joins TRBV5-1 and TRBJ1-1, with D unclear. CDR1 and CDR2 (germline): SGHRS, YFSETQ. CDR3 length: 16 amino acids. V lost 0 bases to trimming and J lost 3 bases, with 15 bases between them. CDR3 in amino acids: CASSLAPRSSHTEAFF. Written as DNA, the CDR3 is TGCGCCAGCAGCTTGGCCCCTAGGTCATCTCACACTGAAGCTTTCTTT.

The chain recombines TRBV7-9 with TRBJ2-5, with 7 nucleotides matching TRBD2. V lost 7 bases, J lost 7 bases, and 12 bases stayed unmatched. Germline lookup yields CDR1 SEHNR and CDR2 FQNEAQ (reference sequence). CDR3 length: 14 residues. The CDR3 coding sequence is TGTGCCAGCACCTCGGGACTACCCGTAGGGACCCAGTACTTC. Translating it yields CASTSGLPVGTQYF.

In DNA, the CDR3 is TGCGCCAGCAGCCAAGCCCAACTCCGGGACACGCACAATGAGCAGTTCTTC. Translating it yields CASSQAQLRDTHNEQFF. The chain carries TRBV4-1 and TRBJ2-1, with D maybe TRBD1 (6 bases). This CDR3 is 17 amino acids long. From germline, CDR1 is MGHRA and CDR2 YSYEKL. The germline V and J ends were trimmed by 1 base and 5 bases, with 18 bases remaining between them.

This sequence joins TRBV7-2 and TRBJ2-5, with 7 bases identical to TRBD2. J was trimmed by 5 bases and V by 5 bases; bases with no gene match: 11. CDR3 length equals 15 residues. Per the germline V gene, CDR1 is SGHTA and CDR2 is FQGNSA. The CDR3 reads CASSPTFGGRETQYF. CDR3 bases: TGTGCCAGCAGCCCAACCTTCGGGGGGAGGGAGACCCAGTACTTC.

This clone was detected only once. This sequence joins TRBV28 and TRBJ2-5; 9 nucleotides match TRBD1. CDR1 and CDR2 from the germline V gene are MDHEN and SYDVKM. CDR3 length: 14 residues. V was pared by 6 bases and J by 4 bases, with 6 bases of the junction left unmatched. The CDR3 DNA follows: TGTGCCAGCAGCCGGGGACAGGGCCCAGAGACCCAGTACTTC. Its protein is CASSRGQGPETQYF.

This clone was observed a single time. The V call is TRBV7-9, the J call TRBJ2-7, with 8 bases lining up with TRBD1. CDR1 is SEHNR and CDR2 is FQNEAQ in the germline V gene (reference sequence). The CDR3 runs to 13 residues. The junction had 5 bases not matched to a gene; V was cut back by 7 bases and J by 3 bases. CDR3 in DNA: TGTGCCAGCACCCAAGACAGGGGCTACGAGCAGTACTTC. The encoded protein is CASTQDRGYEQYF. Full variable domain (outside the CDR3, taken from reference TRBV7-9 and TRBJ2-7): DTGVSQNPRHKITKRGQNVTFRCDPISEHNRLYWYRQTLGQGPEFLTYFQNEAQLEKSRLLSDRFSAERPKGSFSTLEIQRTEQGDSAMYLCASTQDRGYEQYFGPGTRLTVT.

This clone was recorded once. The rearrangement links TRBV7-2 to TRBJ2-1, with D tentatively TRBD1 (5 bases). V was pared by 6 bases and J by 1 base, with 16 bases between. CDR3 length: 16 residues. Germline loops: CDR1 SGHTA, CDR2 FQGNSA. Here the CDR3 reads CASRPTVQSSYNEQFF. As DNA, the CDR3 is TGTGCCAGCAGACCGACAGTGCAGTCATCCTACAATGAGCAGTTCTTC.

The rearrangement uses TRBV5-4 and TRBJ2-2; 12 bases are a match to TRBD1. This CDR3 spans 16 amino acids. The germline gives CDR1 SGHNT, CDR2 YYREEE (reference sequence). V lost 5 bases to trimming and J lost 6 bases; unmatched junction nucleotides: 8. The CDR3 DNA reads TGTGCCAGCAGGGACGGGGACAGGGGGCGCTCCGGGGAGCTGTTTTTT. It yields the protein CASRDGDRGRSGELFF. The variable domain in full, completed from reference TRBV5-4 and TRBJ2-2, reads ETGVTQSPTHLIKTRGQQVTLRCSSQSGHNTVSWYQQALGQGPQFIFQYYREEENGRGNFPPRFSGLQFPNYSSELNVNALELDDSALYLCASRDGDRGRSGELFFGEGSRLTVL.

The chain recombines TRBV19 with TRBJ1-4; a possible D gene is TRBD1 (6 bases). Germline V CDR1 and CDR2: LNHDA, SQIVND (reference sequence). Trimming took off 5 bases at V and 4 bases at J, with 11 bases between the two ends. The CDR3 sequence is 14 residues long. Here the CDR3 DNA reads TGTGCCAGTAGTCCCAGGACAGTTAATGAAAAACTGTTTTTT. Residues: CASSPRTVNEKLFF. The full variable domain, its missing parts supplied by reference TRBV19 and TRBJ1-4, is DGGITQSPKYLFRKEGQNVTLSCEQNLNHDAMYWYRQDPGQGLRLIYYSQIVNDFQKGDIAEGYSVSREKKESFPLTVTSAQKNPTAFYLCASSPRTVNEKLFFGSGTQLSVL.

This chain uses TRBV5-4 with TRBJ1-2, with TRBD1 matching 9 bases. The J segment lost 4 bases and the V segment lost 4 bases, leaving 8 bases of the junction unmatched. The V gene's germline CDR1 is SGHNT and CDR2 YYREEE (reference sequence). This CDR3 comprises 15 residues. CDR3 amino acids: CASSIPQGALYGYTF. The DNA for the CDR3 is TGTGCCAGCAGCATCCCACAGGGGGCCCTCTATGGCTACACCTTC.

The rearrangement uses TRBV4-1 and TRBJ2-1; TRBD1 matches at 8 bases. The V and J ends lost 5 bases and 7 bases, in that order; junction bases with no gene match: 7. The CDR3 is 14 amino acids. Per the germline V gene, CDR1 is MGHRA and CDR2 is YSYEKL. CDR3 sequence (DNA): TGCGCCAGCAGCGGGCAGGGGGCGCAAAATGAGCAGTTCTTC. This gives the protein CASSGQGAQNEQFF.

This clone has just one count. The chain links TRBV9 to TRBJ2-5, with 12 bases identical to TRBD2. Germline-derived CDR1 and CDR2 are SGDLS and YYNGEE. The CDR3 is 15 amino acids. J was trimmed by 1 base and V by 4 bases; bases with no gene match: 2. CDR3 loop: CASSPTSGGQETQYF. The CDR3, as DNA: TGTGCCAGCAGCCCGACTAGCGGGGGCCAAGAGACCCAGTACTTC. The full variable domain, in which reference TRBV9 and TRBJ2-5 provide the parts outside the CDR3, is DSGVTQTPKHLITATGQRVTLRCSPRSGDLSVYWYQQSLDQGLQFLIQYYNGEERAKGNILERFSAQQFPDLHSELNLSSLELGDSALYFCASSPTSGGQETQYFGPGTRLLVL.

This chain uses TRBV7-9 with TRBJ1-4; 8 bases line up with TRBD1. CDR3 length equals 17 residues. CDR1 SEHNR and CDR2 FQNEAQ come from the germline V gene (reference sequence). With 5 bases clipped from V and 3 bases from J, the junction kept 11 bases outside the gene matches. CDR3 region: CASSVLDRDGANEKLFF. The CDR3 region has the DNA TGTGCCAGCAGCGTACTGGACAGGGATGGGGCTAATGAAAAACTGTTTTTT.

The CDR3 sequence is CASSLAGTANYGYTF. As DNA, the CDR3 is TGTGCCAGCAGTTTAGCGGGGACAGCTAACTATGGCTACACCTTC. This chain connects TRBV27 to TRBJ1-2; TRBD1 matches 7 bases. CDR1 MNHEY and CDR2 SMNVEV come from the germline V gene (reference sequence). Germline trimming cut 2 bases from V and 0 bases from J; bases unmatched to any gene: 3. This CDR3 has 15 amino acids.

The gene calls are TRBV7-3 and TRBJ2-5; tentatively, D is TRBD2 (7 bases). Germline V gene lookup returns CDR1 SGHTA and CDR2 FQGTGA. The CDR3 extends over 15 amino acids. V lost 5 bases and J lost 3, with 16 bases in between. This CDR3 is CASSRGAGAKETQYF. The CDR3 DNA reads TGTGCCAGCAGCCGAGGGGCGGGGGCTAAAGAGACCCAGTACTTC.

The chain uses TRBV7-9 and TRBJ1-6; D gene uncertain. Trimming took off 7 bases at V and 6 bases at J, with 16 bases between the two ends. CDR1 SEHNR and CDR2 FQNEAQ come from the germline V gene (reference sequence). The CDR3 totals 15 residues. As DNA, the CDR3 is TGTGCCAGCACCCTCGCAGGAGGCGCTAATTCACCCCTCCACTTT. Amino acids: CASTLAGGANSPLHF.

This chain connects TRBV4-3 to TRBJ2-5; D gene ambiguous. The V and J ends lost 0 bases and 1 base respectively, with 15 bases between them. There are 17 residues in the CDR3. The germline CDR1 and CDR2 sequences are LGHNA and YSLEER. The CDR3 nucleotides are TGCGCCAGCAGCCAAGAACCCGTTCGCGGCTGCCAAGAGACCCAGTACTTC. It yields the protein CASSQEPVRGCQETQYF.

This clone was counted a few times. J is TRBJ2-5 and V is TRBV18; D call uncertain. Germline V gene lookup returns CDR1 KGHSH and CDR2 LQKENI. V was pared by 3 bases and J by 5 bases, with 7 bases between. CDR3 size: 12 residues. CDR3 region: CASSPRSETQYF. CDR3 bases: TGTGCCAGCTCACCCCGGTCGGAGACCCAGTACTTC. The variable domain in full, with the rest retrieved from reference TRBV18 and TRBJ2-5, is NAGVMQNPRHLVRRRGQEARLRCSPMKGHSHVYWYRQLPEEGLKFMVYLQKENIIDESGMPKERFSAEFPKEGPSILRIQQVVRGDSAAYFCASSPRSETQYFGPGTRLLVL.